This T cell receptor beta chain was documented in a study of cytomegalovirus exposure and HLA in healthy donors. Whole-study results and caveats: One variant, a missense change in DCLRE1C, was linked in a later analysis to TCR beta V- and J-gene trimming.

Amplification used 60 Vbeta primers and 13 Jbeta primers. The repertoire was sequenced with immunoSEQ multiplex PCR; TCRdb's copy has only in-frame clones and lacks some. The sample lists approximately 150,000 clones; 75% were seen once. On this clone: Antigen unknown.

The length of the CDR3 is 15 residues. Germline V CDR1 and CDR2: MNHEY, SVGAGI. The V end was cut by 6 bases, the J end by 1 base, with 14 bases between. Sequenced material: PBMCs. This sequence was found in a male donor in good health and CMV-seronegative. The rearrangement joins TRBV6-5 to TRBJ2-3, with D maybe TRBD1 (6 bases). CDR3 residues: CASRSTGPRTDTQYF. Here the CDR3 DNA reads TGTGCCAGCAGATCGACAGGACCCCGCACAGATACGCAGTATTTT.